Shown below are 3 T cell receptor beta chains from a single sample sequenced in a study of cytomegalovirus exposure and HLA in healthy donors. Amplification used 60 Vbeta primers and 13 Jbeta primers. Assay: immunoSEQ multiplex PCR; the TCRdb copy retains only in-frame clones and omits some. The sample records about 190,000 clones, 75% to 90% being singletons. The sequenced sample consisted of PBMCs. These TCRs come from a man aged 30 to 39 in good health and CMV-seronegative.

V and J are TRBV4-1 and TRBJ2-1, with a possible D match to TRBD2 (6 bases). V lost 3 bases, J lost 7 bases, and 10 bases lay in between. This CDR3 spans 13 amino acids. Germline V lookup: CDR1 MGHRA, CDR2 YSYEKL. CDR3 in DNA: TGCGCCAGCAGCCAGGAGGGTATTAATGAGCAGTTCTTC. It encodes CASSQEGINEQFF.

The table lists this clone with a count of one. The rearrangement joins TRBV11-3 to TRBJ1-1, with D perhaps TRBD1 (5 bases). The CDR3 contains 12 residues. The V end lost 1 base, the J end lost 10 bases, and 10 bases lay between the germline ends. Germline V gene data show CDR1 as SGHNT and CDR2 as YENEEA. The CDR3 is CASSLAGGGAFF. The CDR3 coding sequence is TGTGCCAGCAGCTTAGCGGGGGGGGGAGCTTTCTTT.

V is TRBV19 and J is TRBJ1-2, with a tentative D call TRBD1 (6 bases). The CDR3 length is 11 residues. Trimming stripped 10 bases from V and 4 bases from J, with 10 bases between. Germline CDR1 LNHDA, CDR2 SQIVND (reference sequence). The CDR3 sequence: CATLTGYGYTF. The CDR3, as DNA: TGTGCCACTCTGACAGGCTATGGCTACACCTTC.